A single sample gave rise to the 2 T cell receptor beta chains below, sequenced in a study of CD8 T cells in Susac syndrome. The RNA input was about 0.5 to 1 ug, and it was reverse transcribed with random hexamers. Using its own MiXCR run on the immunoSEQ multiplex PCR reads, TCRdb lists one record per CDR3 protein. The table includes around 220,000 distinct CDR3 sequences, roughly 92% detected once. Sequencing was carried out using CD8+ T cells from PBMCs. All receptors derive from a human donor with multiple sclerosis.

The chain combines TRBV12-3 or TRBV12-4 with TRBJ2-7, with 7 bases identical to TRBD1. Trimming at V came to 1 base and at J to 2 bases, leaving 5 bases not matched to a gene. The CDR3 is 15 amino acids. CDR3 DNA: TGTGCCAGCAGTTTAGTCGGGCAGGGGGCCTACGAGCAGTACTTC. It specifies CASSLVGQGAYEQYF.

V is TRBV12-3 or TRBV12-4 and J is TRBJ1-1; unclear D gene. The CDR3 is made up of 13 amino acids. V gave up 7 bases and J gave up 3 bases, with 12 bases separating them. The CDR3 sequence is CASTSRQDTEAFF. The CDR3 DNA sequence: TGTGCCAGCACCTCCCGGCAGGACACTGAAGCTTTCTTT.